These 20 T cell receptor beta chains were all obtained from the same sample, sequenced in a study of T-cell reconstitution after alpha-beta-depleted transplantation in children. TCRbeta library preparation incorporated unique molecular identifiers. TCRdb re-analysed the PCR reads in MiXCR, keeping a single row per CDR3 protein. The table lists roughly 340,000 distinct CDR3 sequences, 15% to 20% of them singletons. The material sequenced was PBMCs, mostly from graft donor cells, taken 360 days after TCRalphabeta/CD19-depleted stem cell transplant. The source of these receptors is a male patient between 2 and 10 years old who had a stem cell transplant for acute lymphoblastic leukemia, so the T cells may come from the graft donor.

A few counts support this clonotype. The chain joins TRBV10-3 to TRBJ2-5, with unresolved D. The CDR3 runs to 15 residues. CDR1 is ENHRY, CDR2 SYGVKD, per germline. Trimming stripped 6 bases from V and 5 bases from J, with 19 bases between. CDR3 amino acids: CAIRSDGVDGETQYF. As DNA, the CDR3 is TGTGCCATCAGGTCCGATGGGGTGGATGGGGAGACCCAGTACTTC.

This clonotype was seen more than once but under ten times. V is TRBV12-3 or TRBV12-4 and J is TRBJ1-3; D remains ambiguous. V was pared by 1 base and J by 0 bases, with 10 bases between. The CDR3 has 16 amino acids. The CDR3 region is CASSLGRVSSGNTIYF. The CDR3 nucleotides are TGTGCCAGCAGTTTAGGGAGGGTAAGCTCTGGAAACACCATATATTTT.

This clonotype has more than one count but fewer than ten. The V gene is TRBV4-3, the J gene TRBJ1-3; no firm D call. This CDR3 is built from 14 residues. With 2 bases removed from V and 6 bases from J, the gap between germline ends came to 11 bases. Looked up from germline, CDR1 is LGHNA and CDR2 is YSLEER. CDR3 bases: TGCGCCAGCAGCCAATCAGGAGGGCCAAACACCATATATTTT. Translating it yields CASSQSGGPNTIYF.

This clonotype was observed many times. The rearrangement uses TRBV4-1 and TRBJ2-1; tentatively, D is TRBD2 (6 bases). Per the germline V gene, CDR1 is MGHRA and CDR2 is YSYEKL. Trimming stripped 1 base from V and 4 bases from J, with 14 bases between. The CDR3 length is 16 residues. For the CDR3, the DNA is TGCGCCAGCAGCCAAGTTGGTAGCGGAGCTTACAATGAGCAGTTCTTC. It yields the protein CASSQVGSGAYNEQFF.

In its sample, this clonotype was seen a few times. The chain recombines TRBV4-1 with TRBJ2-7, with 8 bases aligning to TRBD2. The CDR3 is made up of 13 amino acids. With 8 bases clipped from V and 5 bases from J, the junction kept 8 bases outside the gene matches. CDR1 and CDR2 from the germline V gene are MGHRA and YSYEKL. CDR3 DNA: TGCGCCAGCCGGAAAGCGGGAGTGGACGAGCAGTACTTC. Residues: CASRKAGVDEQYF.

Only a few counts were recorded for this clonotype. This rearrangement joins TRBV5-1 to TRBJ2-5; the D is unclear. The CDR3 has 13 amino acids. CDR1 is SGHRS and CDR2 is YFSETQ in the germline V gene. The germline V and J ends were trimmed by 0 bases and 5 bases, with 8 bases remaining between them. The CDR3 sequence is CASSLDLSETQYF. For the CDR3, the DNA is TGCGCCAGCAGCTTGGACCTCTCGGAGACCCAGTACTTC.

The chain is built from TRBV15 and TRBJ2-7; either TRBD1 or TRBD2 may fit D (6 bases each). CDR1 and CDR2 (germline): LNHNV, YYDKDF (reference sequence). CDR3 size: 15 residues. Deletions cut 5 bases from V and 0 bases from J, with 14 bases between. CDR3 nucleotide sequence: TGTGCCACCAGCCCGAGGGAGGACAGCTCCTACGAGCAGTACTTC. Its protein product is CATSPREDSSYEQYF.

This clonotype was seen a few times. The chain couples TRBV20-1 to TRBJ2-4; the D is unclear. V shed 6 bases and J shed 6 bases, with 15 bases lying between them. CDR1 and CDR2 from the germline V gene are DFQATT and SNEGSKA (reference sequence). CDR3 length: 13 amino acids. CDR3 residues: CSAKGKGRNIQYF. CDR3 sequence (DNA): TGCAGTGCCAAAGGGAAAGGAAGAAACATTCAGTACTTC.

This clonotype came up many times. For the CDR3, the DNA is TGTGCCCCATGCCGGGGACAGGGGCACAATGAGCAGTTCTTC. Protein sequence: CAPCRGQGHNEQFF. The chain combines TRBV28 with TRBJ2-1; TRBD1 matches 10 bases. In germline, CDR1 is MDHEN, CDR2 SYDVKM. The CDR3 length is 14 residues. V shed 11 bases, J shed 5 bases, and the junction held 9 bases outside the gene matches.

In this sample, this clonotype turned up many times. In DNA, the CDR3 is TGCGCCGGGAAGTTACACCCTCGTGTAGATACGCAGTATTTT. As protein: CAGKLHPRVDTQYF. V and J are TRBV5-1 and TRBJ2-3; D not resolved. Between the trimmed V and J ends, which lost 10 bases and 5 bases, there was a span of 20 bases. The germline gives CDR1 SGHRS, CDR2 YFSETQ. The CDR3 totals 14 residues.

This clonotype occurred a few times. The chain uses TRBV9 and TRBJ2-5, with D hard to call. CDR3 length equals 16 residues. Deletions cut 0 bases from V and 5 bases from J, with 17 bases between. CDR1 is SGDLS and CDR2 is YYNGEE in the germline V gene. The CDR3 loop is CASSVGVRISAETQYF. The CDR3 DNA sequence: TGTGCCAGCAGCGTAGGGGTCAGGATCTCGGCGGAGACCCAGTACTTC.

This clonotype was seen only a few times. This rearrangement joins TRBV3-1 to TRBJ2-7; 10 bases fit TRBD2. Trimming at V came to 2 bases and at J to 4 bases, leaving 5 bases not matched to a gene. CDR3 length: 15 residues. Germline V gene sequence: CDR1 LGHDT, CDR2 YNNKEL (reference sequence). The CDR3 loop reads CASSQPSSGSYEQYF. The CDR3 DNA is TGTGCCAGCAGCCAACCGTCTAGCGGGAGTTACGAGCAGTACTTC.

In its sample, this clonotype was seen a few times. The CDR3 is CSARAGGGEQFF. The CDR3, as DNA: TGCAGTGCTAGGGCAGGGGGGGGCGAGCAGTTCTTC. V usage is TRBV20-1 and J usage is TRBJ2-1; D possibly matches TRBD1 or TRBD2 (7 bases each). The CDR3 has 12 amino acids. V was shortened by 3 bases and J by 10 bases, with 13 bases between the two germline ends. The germline gives CDR1 DFQATT, CDR2 SNEGSKA (reference sequence).

V is TRBV10-3 and J is TRBJ1-1; D gene ambiguous. The CDR3 spans 13 residues. V was pared by 7 bases and J by 3 bases, with 12 bases between. Germline lookup yields CDR1 ENHRY and CDR2 SYGVKD. Here the CDR3 reads CAITPRPDTEAFF. As DNA, the CDR3 is TGTGCCATCACCCCGCGCCCAGACACTGAAGCTTTCTTT.

Many counts were recorded for this clonotype. The rearrangement joins TRBV7-2 to TRBJ2-6; a possible D gene is TRBD2 (5 bases). Trimming took off 2 bases at V and 0 bases at J, with 8 bases between the two ends. CDR3 length: 16 amino acids. Germline V lookup: CDR1 SGHTA, CDR2 FQGNSA. CDR3 protein: CASSLSDYSGANVLTF. In nucleotides, the CDR3 is TGTGCCAGCAGCTTATCTGACTACTCTGGGGCCAACGTCCTGACTTTC.

There are many counts of this clonotype. This chain uses TRBV7-8 with TRBJ1-3; TRBD1 matches 10 bases. Germline V gene sequence: CDR1 SGHVS, CDR2 FQNEAQ. The CDR3 length is 16 residues. After removal of 0 bases from V and 4 bases from J, the junction contained 3 bases not matched to a gene. CDR3 bases: TGTGCCAGCAGCTTAGCGGGGACAGGGGTGGGAAACACCATATATTTT. As protein: CASSLAGTGVGNTIYF.

This clonotype was observed many times. This chain joins TRBV3-1 and TRBJ1-4; the D is unclear. Germline CDR1 reads LGHDT; CDR2 reads YNNKEL (reference sequence). Trimming stripped 0 bases from V and 0 bases from J, with 11 bases between. This CDR3 spans 17 amino acids. CDR3 DNA sequence: TGTGCCAGCAGCCAAGACCCTACGTGGTCAACTAATGAAAAACTGTTTTTT. It is translated as CASSQDPTWSTNEKLFF.

There are many counts of this clonotype. The chain links TRBV12-3 or TRBV12-4 to TRBJ1-1, with D unresolved. V lost 5 bases to trimming and J lost 10 bases, with 14 bases between them. The CDR3 has 12 residues. The CDR3 DNA follows: TGTGCCAGCAGTCCCCCTCCGGAAGGAGCTTTCTTT. Protein product: CASSPPPEGAFF.

This clonotype has a handful of counts. CDR3 loop: CSARGREGYYEQYF. The CDR3 bases are TGCAGTGCTAGGGGCCGGGAGGGTTACTACGAGCAGTACTTC. This chain joins TRBV20-1 and TRBJ2-7; TRBD2 matches at 8 bases. The CDR3 loop spans 14 amino acids. Germline V gene sequence: CDR1 DFQATT, CDR2 SNEGSKA (reference sequence). The J segment lost 3 bases and the V segment lost 3 bases, leaving 7 bases of the junction unmatched.

This chain uses TRBV6-2 or TRBV6-3 with TRBJ2-4; D is ambiguous. Germline V gene lookup returns CDR1 MNHEY and CDR2 SVGEGT. V lost 4 bases and J 4 bases, leaving 11 bases between the germline ends. The CDR3 has 14 residues. CDR3 loop: CASSSAPLKNIQYF. The CDR3 DNA reads as TGTGCCAGCAGTTCGGCCCCACTAAAAAACATTCAGTACTTC.